Shown below are 22 T cell receptor beta chains from a single sample sequenced in a study of Ad26.COV2.S vaccination and SARS-CoV-2 variants. Measured with immunoSEQ multiplex PCR; TCRdb has only the in-frame clones, and not every one. The table has around 350,000 clones, roughly 84% seen once. Treatment of the sample: roughly 20 received Ad26.COV2.S at low or high dose, single or two shots; five or six received placebo; per-sample allocation not given. The investigators took samples on day 63 after the first vaccine or placebo injection. Source: peripheral blood, taken in a trial of Ad26.COV2.S vaccine versus placebo. The receptors were sampled from a person between 18 and 59 years old who received the Ad26.COV2.S COVID-19 vaccine or a placebo.

The V and J genes are TRBV5-4 and TRBJ2-7; the D gene is possibly TRBD1 (7 bases). The length of the CDR3 is 16 residues. Trimming removed 7 bases at V and 1 base at J, with 21 bases between. Germline-derived CDR1 and CDR2 are SGHNT and YYREEE (reference sequence). Here the CDR3 reads CASSARGEVYSYEQYF. CDR3 DNA: TGTGCCAGCTCAGCCAGGGGGGAAGTCTATTCCTACGAGCAGTACTTC.

The chain is built from TRBV7-6 and TRBJ2-5; 7 bases agree with TRBD1. The CDR3 has 14 residues. Germline trimming cut 4 bases from V and 1 base from J; bases unmatched to any gene: 3. The V gene's germline CDR1 is SGHVS and CDR2 FNYEAQ. CDR3 loop: CASSSRTGQETQYF. As DNA, the CDR3 is TGTGCCAGCAGCTCCCGGACAGGCCAAGAGACCCAGTACTTC.

The gene calls are TRBV9 and TRBJ2-1, with 9 bases aligning to TRBD1. Unmatched junction bases numbered 6, after V lost 3 bases and J lost 2 bases. Germline V gene data show CDR1 as SGDLS and CDR2 as YYNGEE. There are 16 residues in the CDR3. The CDR3 sequence is CASSEFGDRAYNEQFF. CDR3 coding DNA: TGTGCCAGCAGCGAGTTTGGGGACAGGGCCTACAATGAGCAGTTCTTC.

Here the CDR3 reads CATSRTHSMGPYGYTF. For the CDR3, the DNA is TGTGCCACCAGCAGAACACACTCTATGGGTCCCTATGGCTACACCTTC. The V call is TRBV15, the J call TRBJ1-2; D unclear. Germline loops: CDR1 LNHNV, CDR2 YYDKDF (reference sequence). V lost 2 bases to trimming and J lost 4 bases, with 17 bases between them. This CDR3 has 16 residues. Using reference TRBV15 and TRBJ1-2 for the parts outside the CDR3, the full variable domain is DAMVIQNPRYQVTQFGKPVTLSCSQTLNHNVMYWYQQKSSQAPKLLFHYYDKDFNNEADTPDNFQSRRPNTSFCFLDIRSPGLGDTAMYLCATSRTHSMGPYGYTFGSGTRLTVV.

The DNA for the CDR3 is TGTGCCAGCAGCGTATCGCAGGGTTCCAATCAGCCCCAGCATTTT. Residues: CASSVSQGSNQPQHF. The chain uses TRBV3-1 (or the pseudogene TRBV3-2) and TRBJ1-5, with D possibly TRBD1 on 5 matching bases. The CDR3 covers 15 residues. The germline CDR1 and CDR2 sequences are LGHDT and YNNKEL (reference sequence). V lost 5 bases to trimming and J lost 3 bases, with 14 bases between them.

The chain has TRBV24-1 and TRBJ2-1, with 7 bases matching TRBD2. Looked up from germline, CDR1 is KGHDR and CDR2 is SFDVKD. The ends lost 0 bases at V and 3 bases at J; junction bases unmatched: 1. The CDR3 sequence is 15 residues long. The CDR3 reads CATSDLRGSYNEQFF. The DNA for the CDR3 is TGTGCCACCAGTGATTTGCGCGGGAGCTACAATGAGCAGTTCTTC.

The chain couples TRBV5-5 to TRBJ2-7; D is uncertain. This CDR3 comprises 15 residues. The germline V gene has CDR1 SGHKS and CDR2 YYEKEE (reference sequence). The V and J ends lost 1 base and 3 bases respectively, with 14 bases between them. The CDR3 loop is CASSLKQISYYEQYF. CDR3 in DNA: TGTGCCAGCAGCTTGAAACAGATAAGTTACTACGAGCAGTACTTC.

The chain employs TRBV28 and TRBJ2-7; 9 bases agree with TRBD1. The V gene's germline CDR1 is MDHEN and CDR2 SYDVKM. The J segment lost 1 base and the V segment lost 4 bases, leaving 14 bases of the junction unmatched. The CDR3 has 18 amino acids. CDR3 nucleotide sequence: TGTGCCAGCAGTTCTCCCTTAAACCCGGACAGGGGATCCTACGAGCAGTACTTC. Translated: CASSSPLNPDRGSYEQYF.

The chain joins TRBV29-1 to TRBJ1-1; no definite D call. V was pared by 4 bases and J by 2 bases, with 5 bases between. Germline loops: CDR1 SQVTM, CDR2 ANQGSEA. This CDR3 region has 11 residues. The CDR3 DNA is TGCAGCGTTGTAGGTAACACTGAAGCTTTCTTT. Translating gives CSVVGNTEAFF.

The chain combines TRBV24-1 with TRBJ2-2; the D call may be TRBD1 or TRBD2 (7 bases each). This CDR3 region has 17 residues. Trimming stripped 7 bases from V and 4 bases from J, with 21 bases between. Germline V CDR1 and CDR2: KGHDR, SFDVKD. This CDR3 is CATSQGGTPRGTGELFF. DNA of the CDR3: TGTGCCACCAGCCAGGGGGGGACACCACGGGGCACCGGGGAGCTGTTTTTT.

There are a few counts of this clone. This chain connects TRBV5-1 to TRBJ1-3; D call uncertain. The germline V gene has CDR1 SGHRS and CDR2 YFSETQ. This CDR3 has 15 amino acids. Deletions cut 4 bases from V and 0 bases from J, with 11 bases between. CDR3 sequence reads: CASSARDSSGNTIYF. The CDR3 nucleotides read TGCGCCAGCAGCGCGAGAGATTCCTCTGGAAACACCATATATTTT.

The rearrangement uses TRBV3-1 (or the pseudogene TRBV3-2) and TRBJ2-7; 11 bases fit TRBD1. This CDR3 comprises 14 residues. With V trimmed by 5 bases and J by 1 base, 1 base remained unmatched. CDR1 and CDR2 from the germline V gene are LGHDT and YNNKEL (reference sequence). The CDR3 coding sequence is TGTGCCAGCAGCGGACAGGGGGCATCCTACGAGCAGTACTTC. Protein sequence: CASSGQGASYEQYF.

The V call is TRBV14, the J call TRBJ2-1, with a weak D call TRBD2 (6 bases). The V gene's germline CDR1 is SGHDN and CDR2 FVKESK. The CDR3 length is 16 residues. Between the trimmed V and J ends, which lost 4 bases and 8 bases, there was a span of 21 bases. The CDR3 region is CASSPAWWGVIDEQFF. The DNA for the CDR3 is TGTGCCAGCAGCCCGGCCTGGTGGGGGGTCATCGATGAGCAGTTCTTC. The full variable domain, with the rest looked up from reference TRBV14 and TRBJ2-1, is EAGVTQFPSHSVIEKGQTVTLRCDPISGHDNLYWYRRVMGKEIKFLLHFVKESKQDESGMPNNRFLAERTGGTYSTLKVQPAELEDSGVYFCASSPAWWGVIDEQFFGPGTRLTVL.

The chain joins TRBV5-1 to TRBJ2-1; D perhaps matches TRBD2 (5 bases). Trimming left V 4 bases short and J 7 bases short, with 15 bases between. CDR1 is SGHRS, CDR2 YFSETQ, per germline. The CDR3 runs to 14 residues. The DNA of the CDR3 is TGCGCCAGCAGCACACGTTTGGAGGTAAATGAGCAGTTCTTC. This codes for CASSTRLEVNEQFF.

The count of this clone is one. The rearrangement uses TRBV4-3 and TRBJ2-1; the D is unclear. Germline V CDR1 and CDR2: LGHNA, YSLEER. V shed 0 bases and J shed 5 bases, with 14 bases lying between them. This CDR3 has 16 amino acids. Written as DNA, the CDR3 is TGCGCCAGCAGCCAAGAGCTAATTCGTTCCCACAATGAGCAGTTCTTC. Residues: CASSQELIRSHNEQFF.

The CDR3 DNA reads as TGCAGTGCCAGTCGCCGGGACAGGGGACGGGAGACCCAGTACTTC. It specifies CSASRRDRGRETQYF. V usage is TRBV20-1 and J usage is TRBJ2-5; 10 bases are a match to TRBD1. Germline V gene lookup returns CDR1 DFQATT and CDR2 SNEGSKA (reference sequence). This CDR3 has 15 amino acids. V lost 6 bases and J lost 5; bases outside the gene matches: 12.

This clone occurred a few times. The chain joins TRBV6-5 to TRBJ1-1, with D uncertain. Trimming cost V 6 bases and J 6 bases, with 14 bases left between them. Germline V gene data show CDR1 as MNHEY and CDR2 as SVGAGI. The CDR3 runs 13 residues. This CDR3 is CASRRIVTPEAFF. CDR3 bases: TGTGCCAGCAGAAGAATAGTAACCCCTGAAGCTTTCTTT.

The chain combines TRBV28 with TRBJ2-3; TRBD1 might be the D (5 bases). Trimming pared 4 bases from V and 4 bases from J, leaving 18 bases between. The CDR3 spans 16 residues. The germline V gene encodes CDR1 MDHEN and CDR2 SYDVKM. The CDR3 DNA follows: TGTGCCAGCAGTTCGTCAGGGTCGTTTGCCCCAGATACGCAGTATTTT. Translated, it gives CASSSSGSFAPDTQYF.

This clone has only one observation. The rearrangement links TRBV6-5 to TRBJ2-5; no definite D call. Trimming cost V 3 bases and J 4 bases, with 15 bases left between them. Germline assignment: CDR1 MNHEY and CDR2 SVGAGI. There are 15 residues in the CDR3. CDR3 bases: TGTGCCAGCAGTTATCAGACCCCCCTGCCAGAGACCCAGTACTTC. It is translated as CASSYQTPLPETQYF.

In regard to this clone: Other nucleotide sequences from this sample produce the same CDR3. The J gene is TRBJ2-5, the V gene TRBV7-2, with D possibly being TRBD1 or TRBD2 (5 bases each). The CDR3 consists of 13 residues. Between the trimmed V and J ends, which lost 5 bases and 2 bases, there was a span of 9 bases. CDR1 is SGHTA, CDR2 FQGNSA, per germline. The CDR3 DNA reads as TGTGCCAGCAGCCTGGGACCACAAGAGACCCAGTACTTC. It encodes CASSLGPQETQYF.

Ten or more counts support this clone. The V call is TRBV6-5, the J call TRBJ2-5; TRBD1 matches at 8 bases. Germline CDR1 is MNHEY and CDR2 is SVGAGI. V shed 0 bases, J shed 5 bases, and the junction held 5 bases outside the gene matches. There are 15 residues in the CDR3. CDR3 amino acids: CASSYSGQGRETQYF. The CDR3 coding sequence is TGTGCCAGCAGTTACTCCGGACAGGGTAGGGAGACCCAGTACTTC.

The V and J genes are TRBV7-8 and TRBJ2-1, with 11 nucleotides matching TRBD2. There are 19 residues in the CDR3. Germline trimming cut 4 bases from V and 0 bases from J; bases unmatched to any gene: 11. The germline CDR1 and CDR2 sequences are SGHVS and FQNEAQ. CDR3: CASSSTLAGGLTSYNEQFF. The CDR3 nucleotides are TGTGCCAGCAGCTCCACCCTAGCGGGAGGACTCACCTCCTACAATGAGCAGTTCTTC.